This T cell receptor beta chain was observed in a study of shared clonotypes between healthy human individuals. About the study: A couple of women and a few men aged 18 to 49 served as donors.

The study, taken as a whole, reports: Sharing across a few donors was seen in 4.5% to 6.5% of naive CD4 clonotypes.

As concerns this clone: Its target is not known.

The donor cohort consisted entirely of Caucasian adults residing in Nashville, Tennessee. At the deep level, the assay was run. The protocol was immunoSEQ multiplex PCR, while the TCRdb copy is restricted to in-frame clones and leaves out a portion. The repertoire holds about 1.1 million clones, approximately 75% seen once, with 0.89% in the top ten. The sequence was collected from a man aged 18-30 years in good health. Some clones in this sample may be carry-over from other donors' samples. The material sequenced was memory CD4+ T cells from PBMCs. Documented subset: CD45RA-negative fraction.

CDR3 nucleotide sequence: TGTGCCAGCAGTGAACGATTTGGGGACAACTATGGCTACACCTTC. Protein sequence: CASSERFGDNYGYTF. This sequence joins TRBV6-1 and TRBJ1-2; tentative D call: TRBD1 (5 bases). The CDR3 is 15 amino acids. V was pared by 2 bases and J by 2 bases, with 12 bases between. CDR1 is MNHNS and CDR2 is SASEGT in the germline V gene.